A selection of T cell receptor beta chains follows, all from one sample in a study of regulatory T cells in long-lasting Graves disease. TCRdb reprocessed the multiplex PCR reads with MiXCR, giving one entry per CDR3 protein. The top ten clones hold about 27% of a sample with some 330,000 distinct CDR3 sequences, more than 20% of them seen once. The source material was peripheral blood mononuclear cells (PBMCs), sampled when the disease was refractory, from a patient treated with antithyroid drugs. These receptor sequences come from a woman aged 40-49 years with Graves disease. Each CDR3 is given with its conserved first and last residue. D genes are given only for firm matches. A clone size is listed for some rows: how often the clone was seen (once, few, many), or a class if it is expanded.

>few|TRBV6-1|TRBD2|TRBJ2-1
TGTGCCAGCAGTGAGAGGACTAGCGGGGCCTGGGAGCAGTTCTTC
CASSERTSGAWEQFF
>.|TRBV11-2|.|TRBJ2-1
TGTGCCAGCAGCACACACCCCGGGACAAACTACAATGAGCAGTTCTTC
CASSTHPGTNYNEQFF
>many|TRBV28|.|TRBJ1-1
TGTGCCAGCAGTTTGAGGGGCGCGGGGAACACTGAAGCTTTCTTT
CASSLRGAGNTEAFF
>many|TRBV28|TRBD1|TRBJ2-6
TGTGCCAGCAGTAAAGTACCGGGACAGGGGCGGGTAGGGGCCAACGTCCTGACTTTC
CASSKVPGQGRVGANVLTF
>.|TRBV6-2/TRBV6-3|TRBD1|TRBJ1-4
TGTGCCAGCAGTAGACAGGGGCCTAAGGATGAAAAACTGTTTTTT
CASSRQGPKDEKLFF
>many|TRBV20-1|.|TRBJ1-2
TGCAGTGCTAACACCTATGGCTACACCTTC
CSANTYGYTF
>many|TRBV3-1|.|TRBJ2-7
TGTGCCAGCAGCCAAGGCATCGGCTACGAGCAGTACTTC
CASSQGIGYEQYF
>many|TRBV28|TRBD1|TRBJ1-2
TGTGCCAGCAGTTTATGGGACAGGGATGGCTACACCTTC
CASSLWDRDGYTF
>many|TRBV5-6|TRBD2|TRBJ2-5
TGTGCCAGCAGCTTGGGGATCGGGGGGAACGGGGAGACCCAGTACTTC
CASSLGIGGNGETQYF
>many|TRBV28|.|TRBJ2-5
TGTGCCAGCAGTCCTCCCGCACAGGTCAACCAAGAGACCCAGTACTTC
CASSPPAQVNQETQYF
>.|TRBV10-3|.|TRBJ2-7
TGTGCCATCAGTGACGGTACAGCCACCTACGAGCAGCACTTC
CAISDGTATYEQHF
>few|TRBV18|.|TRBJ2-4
TGTGCCAGCTCACAAGATCTGGGCGGCATTCAGTACTTC
CASSQDLGGIQYF
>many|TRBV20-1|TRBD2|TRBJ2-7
TGCAGTGCCTCACGGGCTGGACGCGGGAGCAGGGAGCAGTACTTC
CSASRAGRGSREQYF
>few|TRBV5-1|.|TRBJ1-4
TGCGCCAGCAGCTTGGGAGGACAAGCAACTAATGAAAAACTGTTTTTT
CASSLGGQATNEKLFF
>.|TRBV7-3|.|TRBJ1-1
TGTGCCAGCAGCTTAGGACCCCCGGGGGACACTGAAGCTTTCTTT
CASSLGPPGDTEAFF
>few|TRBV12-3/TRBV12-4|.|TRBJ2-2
TGTGCCAGCAGTGTAGGGGGTAGCACCGGGGAGCTGTTTTTT
CASSVGGSTGELFF
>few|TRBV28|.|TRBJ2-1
TGTGCCAGCAGTTACTCGGGCGCAGAGCAGTTCTTC
CASSYSGAEQFF
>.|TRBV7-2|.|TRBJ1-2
TGTGCCAGCAGCCCCCCGAGGCTTACTCCGGGGCCGTTAAACTATGGCTACACCTTC
CASSPPRLTPGPLNYGYTF
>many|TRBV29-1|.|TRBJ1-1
TGCAGCGTCGCCGTTGTTCCGGCCACTGAAGCTTTCTTT
CSVAVVPATEAFF
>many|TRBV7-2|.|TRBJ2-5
TGTGCCAGCAGCTTAAGAGGGGCCCGGGGCTGGTTGGAGACCCAGTACTTC
CASSLRGARGWLETQYF
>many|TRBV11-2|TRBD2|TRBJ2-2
TGTGCCAGCAGCCGAGGACTAGCTTCCACCGGGGAGCTGTTTTTT
CASSRGLASTGELFF
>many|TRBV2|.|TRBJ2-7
TGTGCCAGCAGTGAACTCCAGGGTCGCGACGAGCAGTACTTC
CASSELQGRDEQYF
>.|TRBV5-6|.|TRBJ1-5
TGTGCCAGCAGCCACAGGGCTATCAGCAATCAGCCCCAGCATTTT
CASSHRAISNQPQHF
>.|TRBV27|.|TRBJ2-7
TGTGCCAGCAGTCCCCGGTCCGCCTACGAGCAGTACTTC
CASSPRSAYEQYF
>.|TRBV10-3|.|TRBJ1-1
TGTGCCATCAGTGAGTCGATTACCGCGAACACTGAAGCTTTCTTT
CAISESITANTEAFF
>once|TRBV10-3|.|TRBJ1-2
TGTGCCATCAGTGAGGATTCAAGGACAGCGATTAACTATGGCTACACCTTC
CAISEDSRTAINYGYTF
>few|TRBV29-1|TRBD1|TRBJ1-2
TGCGGCCTAGGGGGTACGGACAGGGGTTATGGCTACACCTTC
CGLGGTDRGYGYTF
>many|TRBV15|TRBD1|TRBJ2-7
TGTGCCACCAGCAGGAGCGATGGGACAGGGGGTTACGAGCAGTACTTC
CATSRSDGTGGYEQYF
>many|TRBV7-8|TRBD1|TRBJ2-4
TGTGCCAGCATCCAGGGACAGGGGAGGTGGGGAAACATTCAGTACTTC
CASIQGQGRWGNIQYF
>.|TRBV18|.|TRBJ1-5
TGTGCCAGCTCCCGGGGGGAGGGACAGCCCCAGCATTTT
CASSRGEGQPQHF
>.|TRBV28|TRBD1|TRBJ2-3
TGTGCCAGCAGGGACAGGGGAGATACGCAGTATTTT
CASRDRGDTQYF
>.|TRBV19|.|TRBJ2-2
TGTGCCAGTAGTGTTAGTTATGGGACCGGGGAGCTGTTTTTT
CASSVSYGTGELFF
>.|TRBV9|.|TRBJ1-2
TGTGCCAGCAGCCCCGATAACTATGGCTACACCTTC
CASSPDNYGYTF
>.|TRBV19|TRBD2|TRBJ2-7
TGTGCCAGTAGTATCTTCTCTAGCGGAGATTCCTACGAGCAGTACTTC
CASSIFSSGDSYEQYF
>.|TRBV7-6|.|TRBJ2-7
TGTGCCAGCAGCCCTTGGCAGGGGCGCTCCTACGAGCAGTACTTC
CASSPWQGRSYEQYF
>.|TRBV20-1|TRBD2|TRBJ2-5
TGCAGTGTCGCCCTGGGACTACTCCAAAAGACCCAGTACTTC
CSVALGLLQKTQYF
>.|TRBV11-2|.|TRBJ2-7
TGTGCCAGCAGCTGGGATTTAGCGGAGTACGAGCAGTACTTC
CASSWDLAEYEQYF
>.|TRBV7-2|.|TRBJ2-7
TGTGCCAGCAGCTGGGTTAGCTACGAGCAGTACTTC
CASSWVSYEQYF
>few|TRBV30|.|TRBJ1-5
TGTGCCTGGAGCCGAGCCCGAAATCAGCCCCAGCATTTT
CAWSRARNQPQHF